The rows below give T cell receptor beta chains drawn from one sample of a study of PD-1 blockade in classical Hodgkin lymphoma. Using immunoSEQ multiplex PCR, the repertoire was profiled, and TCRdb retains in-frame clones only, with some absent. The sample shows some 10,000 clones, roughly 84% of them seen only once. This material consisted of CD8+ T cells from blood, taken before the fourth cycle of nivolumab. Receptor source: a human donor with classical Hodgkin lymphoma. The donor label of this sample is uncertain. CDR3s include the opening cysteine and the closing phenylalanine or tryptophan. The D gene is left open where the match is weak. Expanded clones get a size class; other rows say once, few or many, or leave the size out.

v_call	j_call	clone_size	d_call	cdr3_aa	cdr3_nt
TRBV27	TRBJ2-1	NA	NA	CASSPRDTQANEQFF	TGTGCCAGCAGTCCTCGGGACACTCAGGCCAATGAGCAGTTCTTC
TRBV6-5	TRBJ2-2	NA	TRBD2	CASSGLVNTGELFF	TGTGCCAGCAGTGGACTAGTCAACACCGGGGAGCTGTTTTTT
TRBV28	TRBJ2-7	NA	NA	CASSLDSINRGRVYEQYF	TGTGCCAGCAGTTTAGACTCCATTAACAGGGGGAGGGTATACGAGCAGTACTTC
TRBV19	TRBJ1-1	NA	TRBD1	CASSWGTDGNTEAFF	TGTGCCAGTAGTTGGGGGACAGATGGGAACACTGAAGCTTTCTTT
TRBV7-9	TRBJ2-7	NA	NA	CASSLTMDSSYEQYF	TGTGCCAGCAGCTTGACCATGGACAGCTCCTACGAGCAGTACTTC
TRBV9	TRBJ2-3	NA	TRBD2	CASSVVAGSDTQYF	TGTGCCAGCAGCGTGGTAGCGGGATCAGATACGCAGTATTTT
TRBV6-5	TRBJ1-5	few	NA	CASRPDGSNQPQHF	TGTGCCAGCCGCCCGGACGGCTCCAATCAGCCCCAGCATTTT
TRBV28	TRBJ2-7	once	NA	CASSSLRVGGSVSYEQYF	TGTGCCAGCAGTTCCCTCCGGGTGGGCGGATCCGTCTCCTACGAGCAGTACTTC
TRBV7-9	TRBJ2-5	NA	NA	CASSGGAGQETQYF	TGTGCCAGCAGCGGCGGGGCTGGGCAAGAGACCCAGTACTTC
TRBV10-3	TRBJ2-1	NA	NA	CAIGGVQGYNEQFF	TGTGCCATCGGAGGAGTCCAAGGCTACAATGAGCAGTTCTTC
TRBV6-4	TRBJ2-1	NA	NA	CASSQERVPYNEQFF	TGTGCCAGCAGCCAAGAGCGGGTACCCTACAATGAGCAGTTCTTC
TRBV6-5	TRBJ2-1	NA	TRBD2	CASSSGTSGEGQFF	TGTGCCAGCAGCTCCGGGACTAGCGGGGAAGGGCAGTTCTTC
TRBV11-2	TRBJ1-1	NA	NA	CASSYWGNEDTEAFF	TGTGCCAGCAGCTACTGGGGGAATGAGGACACTGAAGCTTTCTTT
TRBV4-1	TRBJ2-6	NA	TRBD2	CASSFLRTSGSPGANVLTF	TGCGCCAGCAGCTTTTTGAGGACTAGCGGGAGTCCGGGGGCCAACGTCCTGACTTTC
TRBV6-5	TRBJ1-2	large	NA	CASSWGGDGYTF	TGTGCCAGCAGTTGGGGGGGGGATGGCTACACCTTC
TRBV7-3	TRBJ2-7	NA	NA	CASSLVFGDEQYF	TGTGCCAGCAGCTTAGTTTTCGGGGACGAGCAGTACTTC
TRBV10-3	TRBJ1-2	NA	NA	CAISDDRAPGYTF	TGTGCCATCAGTGATGACAGAGCTCCTGGCTACACCTTC
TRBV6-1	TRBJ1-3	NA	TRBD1	CASSEEVGQSSRNTIYF	TGTGCCAGCAGTGAAGAAGTGGGACAGAGCTCTAGAAACACCATATATTTT
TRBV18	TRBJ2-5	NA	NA	CASSSRGLGEETQYF	TGTGCCAGCTCCTCCAGGGGTCTAGGGGAAGAGACCCAGTACTTC
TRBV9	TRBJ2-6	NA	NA	CASSVDFRGANVLTF	TGTGCCAGCAGCGTAGATTTTCGTGGGGCCAACGTCCTGACTTTC
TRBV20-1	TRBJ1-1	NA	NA	CSAANEAFF	TGCAGTGCGGCTAATGAAGCTTTCTTT
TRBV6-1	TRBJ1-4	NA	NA	CASLGGAENEKLFF	TGTGCCAGCTTGGGGGGGGCAGAAAATGAAAAACTGTTTTTT
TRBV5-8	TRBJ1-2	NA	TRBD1	CASSGDRDVSYTF	TGTGCCAGCAGCGGGGACAGGGACGTGAGCTACACCTTC
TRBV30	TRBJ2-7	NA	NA	CAWSVGSAYEQYF	TGTGCCTGGAGTGTTGGGAGTGCCTACGAGCAGTACTTC
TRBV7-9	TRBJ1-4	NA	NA	CASSRPRTNEKLFF	TGTGCCAGCAGCCGGCCGAGAACTAATGAAAAACTGTTTTTT
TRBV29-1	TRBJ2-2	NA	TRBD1	CSVQTGVNTGELFF	TGCAGCGTACAGACAGGGGTGAACACCGGGGAGCTGTTTTTT
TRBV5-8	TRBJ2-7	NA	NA	CASSLVRGPVHEQYF	TGTGCCAGCAGCTTGGTACGGGGGCCCGTGCACGAGCAGTACTTC
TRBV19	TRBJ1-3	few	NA	CASSQGTSGGSGNTIYF	TGTGCCAGTAGTCAGGGGACAAGCGGGGGATCTGGAAACACCATATATTTT
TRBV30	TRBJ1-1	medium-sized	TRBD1	CAWSVTGDTEAFF	TGTGCCTGGAGTGTAACAGGGGACACTGAAGCTTTCTTT
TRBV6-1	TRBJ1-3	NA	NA	CASSELGAGNTIYF	TGTGCCAGCAGTGAATTGGGGGCTGGAAACACCATATATTTT
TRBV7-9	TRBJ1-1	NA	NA	CASSLAVYEAFF	TGTGCCAGCAGCTTAGCCGTCTATGAAGCTTTCTTT
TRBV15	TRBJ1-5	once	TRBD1	CATTPDRGMNQPQHF	TGTGCCACCACCCCGGACAGGGGGATGAATCAGCCCCAGCATTTT
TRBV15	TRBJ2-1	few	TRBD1	CATRKNRGMAYNEQFF	TGTGCCACCAGAAAAAACAGGGGGATGGCCTACAATGAGCAGTTCTTC
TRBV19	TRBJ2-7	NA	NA	CAREPGIPPYEQYF	TGTGCCAGAGAGCCGGGAATACCCCCCTACGAGCAGTACTTC
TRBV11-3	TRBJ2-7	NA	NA	CASSLDPLMEQYF	TGTGCCAGCAGCTTAGATCCCCTCATGGAGCAGTACTTC
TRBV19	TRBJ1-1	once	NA	CASSIDENTEAFF	TGTGCCAGTAGTATAGATGAGAACACTGAAGCTTTCTTT
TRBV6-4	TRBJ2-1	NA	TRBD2	CASITFTGLADNEQFF	TGTGCCAGCATTACATTTACGGGACTAGCGGACAATGAGCAGTTCTTC
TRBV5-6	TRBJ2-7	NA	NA	CASSSFLERVREQYF	TGTGCCAGCAGCTCATTCCTAGAGAGGGTCCGAGAACAGTACTTC
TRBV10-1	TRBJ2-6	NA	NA	CASSEGESSGANVLTF	TGCGCCAGCAGTGAGGGGGAGAGCTCTGGGGCCAACGTCCTGACTTTC
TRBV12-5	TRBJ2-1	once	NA	CASAEDLTLNEQFF	TGTGCTAGTGCTGAGGACCTTACCCTCAATGAGCAGTTCTTC
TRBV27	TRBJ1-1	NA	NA	CASSLSLQGDTEAFF	TGTGCCAGCAGTTTATCTCTACAGGGAGACACTGAAGCTTTCTTT
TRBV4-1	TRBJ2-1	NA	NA	CASSPSKTSYNEQFF	TGCGCCAGCAGCCCTTCCAAGACCAGCTACAATGAGCAGTTCTTC
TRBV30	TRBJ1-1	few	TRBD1	CAWGTGVQTEAFF	TGTGCCTGGGGGACAGGGGTACAGACTGAAGCTTTCTTT
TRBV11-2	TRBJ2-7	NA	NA	CASSLGTGGQSSYEQYF	TGTGCCAGCAGCTTAGGGACCGGCGGCCAGAGCTCCTACGAGCAGTACTTC
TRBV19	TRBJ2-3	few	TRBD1	CASSIGQGLPDTQYF	TGTGCCAGTAGTATCGGACAGGGGCTCCCAGATACGCAGTATTTT
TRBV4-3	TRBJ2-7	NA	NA	CASSQDVAISYEQYF	TGCGCCAGCAGCCAAGATGTAGCGATCTCCTACGAGCAGTACTTC
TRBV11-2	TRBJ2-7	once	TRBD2	CASSGGTSGIYEQYF	TGTGCCAGCAGCGGCGGGACTAGCGGGATCTACGAGCAGTACTTC
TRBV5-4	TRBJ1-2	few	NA	CASSLTTGANYGYTF	TGTGCCAGCAGCTTGACGACAGGAGCTAACTATGGCTACACCTTC
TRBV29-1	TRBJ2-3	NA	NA	CSGRGWRGTDTQYF	TGCAGCGGTCGCGGGTGGCGGGGCACAGATACGCAGTATTTT
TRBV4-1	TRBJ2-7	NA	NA	CASSQYGFPYEQYF	TGCGCCAGCAGCCAGTACGGGTTTCCCTACGAGCAGTACTTC
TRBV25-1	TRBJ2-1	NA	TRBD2	CASSEWASGNNEQFF	TGTGCCAGCAGTGAATGGGCTAGCGGTAACAATGAGCAGTTCTTC
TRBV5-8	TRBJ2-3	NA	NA	CASSLASSWGSDTQYF	TGTGCCAGCAGCTTAGCTTCTAGTTGGGGGTCCGATACGCAGTATTTT
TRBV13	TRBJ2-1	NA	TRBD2	CASSPDGTSVEGSYNEQFF	TGTGCCAGCAGCCCAGACGGGACTAGCGTCGAGGGCTCCTACAATGAGCAGTTCTTC
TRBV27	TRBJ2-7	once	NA	CATAREGPSSYEQYF	TGTGCCACTGCCAGGGAAGGGCCGAGCTCCTACGAGCAGTACTTC
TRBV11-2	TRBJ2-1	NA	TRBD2	CASSLGTSGSYNEQFF	TGTGCCAGCAGCTTAGGCACTAGCGGATCCTACAATGAGCAGTTCTTC
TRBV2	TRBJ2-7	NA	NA	CASSDGGRETHEQYF	TGTGCCAGCAGTGATGGGGGGCGGGAGACCCACGAGCAGTACTTC
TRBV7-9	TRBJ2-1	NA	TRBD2	CASSSVAGGPHEQFF	TGTGCCAGCAGCTCTGTAGCGGGAGGGCCGCATGAGCAGTTCTTC
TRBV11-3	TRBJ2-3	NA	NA	CASSSTGLTDTQYF	TGTGCCAGCAGCTCGACAGGACTCACGGATACGCAGTATTTT
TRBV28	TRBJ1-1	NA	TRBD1	CASTQGAKYTEAFF	TGTGCCAGCACTCAGGGGGCGAAGTACACTGAAGCTTTCTTT
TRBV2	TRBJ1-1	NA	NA	CASRTGNQNTEAFF	TGTGCCAGCAGAACAGGGAACCAGAACACTGAAGCTTTCTTT